The 14 T cell receptor beta chains given below trace back to one sample, sequenced in a study of beta chain features in type 1 diabetes. Findings of the study overall: Significant though moderate, a shortening of TCRB CDR3s appeared in all four CD4+ subsets of Type 1 diabetes patients.

The study reverse transcribed the entire isolated RNA, so it sequenced expressed TCRB transcripts. The table came from immunoSEQ multiplex PCR; TCRdb's copy has only in-frame clones and leaves some out. The data hold under 200,000 clones, with about 8.1% observed a single time. Their target antigens are unknown. Sequencing used central memory CD4+ T cells from blood. These receptors were taken from a woman under 30 with type 1 diabetes.

The sample holds a few counts of this clone. The gene calls are TRBV4-1 and TRBJ2-7; the D gene is possibly TRBD2 (5 bases). Germline V gene data show CDR1 as MGHRA and CDR2 as YSYEKL. V was clipped by 8 bases and J by 0 bases, with 11 bases between them. This CDR3 is 13 amino acids long. The CDR3 DNA reads as TGCGCCAGCTCCCCGGGGAGCTCCTACGAGCAGTACTTC. Amino acids: CASSPGSSYEQYF.

This clone was seen a handful of times. The J gene is TRBJ1-5, the V gene TRBV5-8; 7 bases are shared with TRBD1. The germline V gene encodes CDR1 SGHTS and CDR2 YDEGEE. V shed 9 bases and J 3 bases; nucleotides not matched to a gene: 3. This CDR3 is built from 12 residues. CDR3 coding DNA: TGTGCCACCGGACAGGACAATCAGCCCCAGCATTTT. As protein: CATGQDNQPQHF.

V gene TRBV7-2 combines with J gene TRBJ1-5; the match to TRBD1 covers 7 bases. The CDR3 covers 15 residues. CDR1 is SGHTA and CDR2 is FQGNSA in the germline V gene. J lost 7 bases, V lost 2 bases, and 8 bases had no gene match. The CDR3 spells CASSLLVDRDQPQHF. The DNA of the CDR3 is TGTGCCAGCAGCTTACTAGTCGACAGGGACCAGCCCCAGCATTTT.

This clone was seen a handful of times. This sequence joins TRBV10-3 and TRBJ1-1; 7 nucleotides line up with TRBD1. Trimming removed 10 bases from V and 3 bases from J; junction bases left unmatched: 8. The CDR3 is made up of 13 amino acids. In germline, CDR1 is ENHRY, CDR2 SYGVKD. The CDR3: CATDTGVDTEAFF. CDR3 nucleotides: TGTGCCACCGATACAGGGGTGGACACTGAAGCTTTCTTT.

The J gene is TRBJ1-5, the V gene TRBV2; D is possibly TRBD1 (6 bases). V was shortened by 8 bases and J by 5 bases, with 16 bases between the two germline ends. Germline-derived CDR1 and CDR2 are SNHLY and FYNNEI. The CDR3 totals 14 residues. DNA of the CDR3: TGTGCCAGCGGCGGGGGCAGGGAGGATCAGCCCCAGCATTTT. Translating gives CASGGGREDQPQHF. The whole variable domain, filled in from reference TRBV2 and TRBJ1-5, reads EPEVTQTPSHQVTQMGQEVILRCVPISNHLYFYWYRQILGQKVEFLVSFYNNEISEKSEIFDDQFSVERPDGSNFTLKIRSTKLEDSAMYFCASGGGREDQPQHFGDGTRLSIL.

This clone has only a few counts. The chain has TRBV29-1 and TRBJ1-5; tentatively, D is TRBD1 (6 bases). This CDR3 is built from 14 residues. Per the germline V gene, CDR1 is SQVTM and CDR2 is ANQGSEA. V was clipped by 7 bases and J by 4 bases, with 17 bases between them. The CDR3 protein is CSAEVGGANQPQHF. CDR3 sequence (DNA): TGCAGCGCCGAGGTGGGGGGGGCGAATCAGCCCCAGCATTTT.

This clone was seen a few times. The chain links TRBV6-1 to TRBJ1-5; possible D gene TRBD1, 6 bases. In germline, CDR1 is MNHNS, CDR2 SASEGT. V was pared by 2 bases and J by 4 bases, with 12 bases between. The CDR3 covers 15 residues. CDR3 nucleotide sequence: TGTGCCAGCAGTGAAACCCCGGACAGAAATCAGCCCCAGCATTTT. This encodes CASSETPDRNQPQHF.

This clone was seen many times. The chain joins TRBV28 to TRBJ2-7; 7 positions agree with TRBD2. This CDR3 has 15 residues. Germline CDR1 and CDR2: MDHEN and SYDVKM. J was trimmed by 7 bases and V by 6 bases; bases with no gene match: 15. CDR3 nucleotides: TGTGCCAGCAGAAGCGGGACCCGGCTGATAGGGGAGCAGTACTTC. Translated: CASRSGTRLIGEQYF.

Only a few counts were recorded for this clone. This rearrangement joins TRBV30 to TRBJ1-3; tentative D call: TRBD1 (6 bases). The germline V gene encodes CDR1 GTSNPN and CDR2 SVGIG (reference sequence). The V end lost 6 bases, the J end lost 8 bases, and 17 bases lay between the germline ends. The CDR3 has 13 amino acids. As DNA, the CDR3 is TGTGCCTGCATGCAGGGGTCGGCGTACACCATATATTTT. Translated: CACMQGSAYTIYF.

This chain connects TRBV6-6 to TRBJ1-5; D is perhaps TRBD1 (6 bases). Per germline, CDR1 MNHNY and CDR2 SVGAGI (reference sequence). Trimming removed 6 bases from V and 2 bases from J, with 11 bases in between. The CDR3 length is 14 residues. The CDR3 sequence: CASRRQEGNQPQHF. The CDR3 bases are TGTGCCAGCAGGCGACAGGAGGGCAATCAGCCCCAGCATTTT.

This clone was observed at least ten times. As DNA, the CDR3 is TGCGCCAGCAGTCAGTGGCGGTACAGGGGCTCCTACAATGAGCAGTTCTTC. Protein sequence: CASSQWRYRGSYNEQFF. The chain is built from TRBV23-1 and TRBJ2-1, with TRBD1 identical over 7 bases. TRBV23-1 is annotated as an ORF whose role is uncertain. The CDR3 contains 17 residues. V lost 3 bases to trimming and J lost 0 bases; unmatched junction nucleotides: 8.

This clone has only a few counts. This sequence joins TRBV30 and TRBJ2-7; a weak D match, TRBD1 (5 bases). Judging by the DNA end, TRBJ2-1 fits better; the J call may be wrong. Per germline, CDR1 GTSNPN and CDR2 SVGIG (reference sequence). The CDR3 sequence is 17 residues long. The CDR3, as DNA: TGTGCCTGGAGTGCCCCCCGACAGTCCAGCTCCTACAATGAGCAGTTCTTC. It specifies CAWSAPRQSSSYNEQFF.

In this sample, this clone turned up a few times. This chain connects TRBV7-2 to TRBJ1-3; no definite D call. Germline CDR1 SGHTA, CDR2 FQGNSA. This CDR3 region has 12 residues. Trimming removed 2 bases at V and 4 bases at J, with 3 bases between. The CDR3 region is CASSLLGNTIYF. In DNA form, the CDR3 reads TGTGCCAGCAGCTTATTAGGAAACACCATATATTTT.

The chain links TRBV4-3 to TRBJ1-4, with TRBD1 as a possible D gene (5 bases). The CDR3 loop spans 14 amino acids. Per germline, CDR1 LGHNA and CDR2 YSLEER. Trimming took off 0 bases at V and 4 bases at J, with 6 bases between the two ends. CDR3 in amino acids: CASSQEGLNEKLFF. The CDR3 nucleotides read TGCGCCAGCAGCCAAGAGGGGCTTAATGAAAAACTGTTTTTT.